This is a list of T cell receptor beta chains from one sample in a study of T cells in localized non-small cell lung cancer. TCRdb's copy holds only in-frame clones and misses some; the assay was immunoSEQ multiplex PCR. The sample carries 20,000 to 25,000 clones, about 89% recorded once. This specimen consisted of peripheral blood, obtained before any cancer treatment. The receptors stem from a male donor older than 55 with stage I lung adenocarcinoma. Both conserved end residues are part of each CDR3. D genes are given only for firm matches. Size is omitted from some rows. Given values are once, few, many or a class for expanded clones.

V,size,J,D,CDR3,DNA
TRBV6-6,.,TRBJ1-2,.,CASSYQGSGNGYTF,TGTGCCAGCAGTTACCAGGGTAGCGGAAATGGCTACACCTTC
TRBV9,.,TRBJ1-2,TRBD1,CASTRPTGGFGGYTF,TGTGCCAGCACCCGCCCGACAGGGGGTTTTGGCGGCTACACCTTC
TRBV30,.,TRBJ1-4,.,CAWSVGQESEKLFF,TGTGCCTGGAGTGTGGGTCAGGAATCAGAAAAACTGTTTTTT
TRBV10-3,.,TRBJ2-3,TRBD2,CAISGTSGATDTQYF,TGTGCCATCAGTGGGACTAGCGGGGCCACAGATACGCAGTATTTT
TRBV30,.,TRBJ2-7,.,CAWSVPGSGEQYF,TGTGCCTGGAGTGTACCAGGTTCGGGCGAGCAGTACTTC
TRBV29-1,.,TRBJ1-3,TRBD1,CSVEVRRQGEVDTIYF,TGCAGCGTTGAAGTCCGGCGACAGGGAGAGGTGGACACCATATATTTT
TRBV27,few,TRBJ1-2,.,CASSSRGGEGRANYGYTF,TGTGCCAGCAGCTCTCGGGGAGGGGAGGGAAGGGCTAACTATGGCTACACCTTC
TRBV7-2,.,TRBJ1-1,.,CASSLDTRLQAFF,TGTGCCAGCAGCCTAGACACCCGGCTACAAGCTTTCTTT
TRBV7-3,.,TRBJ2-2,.,CASSLDTGELFF,TGTGCCAGCAGCTTAGACACCGGGGAGCTGTTTTTT
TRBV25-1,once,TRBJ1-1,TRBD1,CASRGDRANTEAFF,TGTGCCAGCAGGGGGGACAGAGCGAACACTGAAGCTTTCTTT
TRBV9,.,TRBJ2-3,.,CASSPNPEGHRTDTQYF,TGTGCCAGCAGCCCAAACCCAGAGGGGCACCGCACAGATACGCAGTATTTT
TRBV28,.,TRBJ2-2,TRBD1,CASLRQGGTGELFF,TGTGCCAGTCTTCGACAGGGGGGCACCGGGGAGCTGTTTTTT
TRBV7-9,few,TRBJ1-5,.,CASSLTDQPQHF,TGTGCCAGCAGCTTGACAGATCAGCCCCAGCATTTT
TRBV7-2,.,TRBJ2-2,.,CASSFTSRSGELFF,TGTGCCAGCAGCTTTACTAGTAGGTCCGGGGAGCTGTTTTTT
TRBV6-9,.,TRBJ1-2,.,CASSYQPSGGYGYTF,TGTGCCAGCAGTTATCAGCCTTCGGGCGGCTATGGCTACACCTTC
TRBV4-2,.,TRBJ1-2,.,CASSQDIGQPDGYTF,TGTGCCAGCAGCCAAGATATAGGACAGCCAGATGGCTACACCTTC
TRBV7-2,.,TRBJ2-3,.,CASSLGTDTQYF,TGTGCCAGCAGCTTAGGGACAGATACGCAGTATTTT
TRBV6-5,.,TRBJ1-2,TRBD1,CATGTGQADYGYTF,TGTGCCACAGGGACAGGGCAGGCTGACTATGGCTACACCTTC
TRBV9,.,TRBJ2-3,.,CASSVEVTHTDTQYF,TGTGCCAGCAGCGTAGAGGTCACACACACAGATACGCAGTATTTT
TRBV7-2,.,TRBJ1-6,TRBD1,CASSLFGDWTGRSPLHF,TGTGCCAGCAGCTTATTTGGTGATTGGACAGGGCGTTCACCCCTCCACTTT
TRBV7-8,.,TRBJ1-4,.,CASSISQGNEKLFF,TGTGCCAGCAGCATAAGCCAGGGAAACGAAAAACTGTTTTTT
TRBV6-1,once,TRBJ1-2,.,CASTPFGGTGYTF,TGTGCCAGCACCCCCTTTGGGGGTACGGGCTACACCTTC
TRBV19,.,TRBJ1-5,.,CASSIEGRPQHF,TGTGCCAGTAGTATAGAGGGGAGGCCCCAGCATTTT
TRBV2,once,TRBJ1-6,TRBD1,CASGTGEESPLHF,TGTGCCAGCGGGACAGGGGAGGAATCACCCCTCCACTTT
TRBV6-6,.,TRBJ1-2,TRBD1,CASSGTGEVNYGYTF,TGTGCCAGCAGTGGAACAGGGGAAGTTAACTATGGCTACACCTTC
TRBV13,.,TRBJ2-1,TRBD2,CASSSSTFGTSGSFSYNEQFF,TGTGCCAGCAGCTCTTCCACTTTCGGGACTAGCGGGAGTTTCTCCTACAATGAGCAGTTCTTC
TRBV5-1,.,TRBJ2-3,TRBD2,CASSLGVLAGARDTQYF,TGCGCCAGCAGCTTGGGCGTTCTAGCGGGAGCACGGGATACGCAGTATTTT
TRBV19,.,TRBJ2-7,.,CASSTTPSYEQYF,TGTGCCAGTAGCACTACCCCCAGCTACGAGCAGTACTTC
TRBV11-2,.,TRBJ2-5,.,CASSWTPGVLETQYF,TGTGCCAGCAGCTGGACCCCGGGGGTTCTAGAGACCCAGTACTTC
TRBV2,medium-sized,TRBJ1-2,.,CASRGTGVHYGYTF,TGTGCCAGCAGAGGGACGGGGGTTCACTATGGCTACACCTTC
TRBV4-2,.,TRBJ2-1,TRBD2,CASSQDGTSGDDEQFF,TGTGCCAGCAGCCAAGATGGGACTAGCGGGGACGATGAGCAGTTCTTC
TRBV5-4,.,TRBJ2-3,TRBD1,CASSQVPGQDTQYF,TGTGCCAGCAGCCAAGTCCCGGGACAGGATACGCAGTATTTT
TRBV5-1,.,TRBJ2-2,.,CASSLASNTGELFF,TGCGCCAGCAGCTTGGCCTCGAACACCGGGGAGCTGTTTTTT
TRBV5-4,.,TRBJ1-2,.,CASSLDGANYGYTF,TGTGCCAGCAGCTTGGATGGAGCTAACTATGGCTACACCTTC
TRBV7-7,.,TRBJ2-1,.,CASSSGTYNEQFF,TGTGCTAGCAGCTCCGGGACTTACAATGAGCAGTTCTTC
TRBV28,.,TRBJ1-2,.,CASTRQEGYGYTF,TGTGCCAGCACCCGACAGGAGGGCTATGGCTACACCTTC
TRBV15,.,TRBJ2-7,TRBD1,CATSRERTGGGYEQYF,TGTGCCACCAGCAGAGAAAGGACAGGGGGCGGGTACGAGCAGTACTTC
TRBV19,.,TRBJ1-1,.,CATNDGGGNTEAFF,TGTGCCACCAATGATGGGGGGGGGAACACTGAAGCTTTCTTT
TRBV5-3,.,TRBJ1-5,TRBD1,CARSLGDRGVQPQHF,TGTGCCAGAAGCTTGGGGGACAGGGGGGTTCAGCCCCAGCATTTT
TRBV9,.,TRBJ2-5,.,CASSSLGLQETQYF,TGTGCCAGCAGCTCCTTGGGACTCCAAGAGACCCAGTACTTC
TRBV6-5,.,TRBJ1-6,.,CASTDSGSPLHF,TGTGCCAGCACCGACTCGGGGTCACCCCTCCACTTT
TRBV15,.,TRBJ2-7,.,CATSRETSSTSEQYF,TGTGCCACCAGCAGAGAGACCTCCTCGACGTCCGAGCAGTACTTC
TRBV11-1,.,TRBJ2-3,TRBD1,CASSLDRVAGTQYF,TGTGCCAGCAGCTTGGACAGGGTCGCCGGTACGCAGTATTTT
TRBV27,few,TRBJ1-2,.,CASRQEDYGYTF,TGTGCCAGCAGACAGGAGGACTATGGCTACACCTTC
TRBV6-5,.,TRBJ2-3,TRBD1,CASRTGYSTDTQYF,TGTGCCAGCAGGACAGGGTACAGCACAGATACGCAGTATTTT
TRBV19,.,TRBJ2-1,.,CASSIPRVSYNEQFF,TGTGCCAGTAGTATTCCCAGGGTATCCTACAATGAGCAGTTCTTC
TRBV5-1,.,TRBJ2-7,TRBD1,CASSFGTAYEQYF,TGCGCCAGCAGCTTTGGGACAGCCTACGAGCAGTACTTC
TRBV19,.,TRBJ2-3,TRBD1,CASSKGTGGKGGDTQYF,TGTGCCAGTAGTAAGGGGACAGGGGGCAAGGGTGGAGATACGCAGTATTTT
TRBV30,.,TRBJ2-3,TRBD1,CAWLDRARGTDTQYF,TGTGCCTGGCTAGACAGGGCACGGGGCACAGATACGCAGTATTTT
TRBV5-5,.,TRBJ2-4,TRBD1,CASSSWTGLAKNIQYF,TGTGCCAGCAGCTCCTGGACAGGGCTAGCCAAAAACATTCAGTACTTC
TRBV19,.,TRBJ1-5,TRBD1,CATGQGNQPQHF,TGTGCCACCGGACAGGGCAATCAGCCCCAGCATTTT
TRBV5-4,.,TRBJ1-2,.,CASSPEGSGNYGYTF,TGTGCCAGCAGTCCTGAGGGGTCAGGGAACTATGGCTACACCTTC
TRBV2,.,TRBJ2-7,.,CASSREPAYEQYF,TGTGCCAGCAGCAGGGAACCCGCCTACGAGCAGTACTTC
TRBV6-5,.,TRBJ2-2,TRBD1,CASSYSPGQGTGELFF,TGTGCCAGCAGTTACTCTCCGGGACAGGGCACCGGGGAGCTGTTTTTT